These 10 T cell receptor beta chains were sequenced from one sample in a study of control samples from healthy donors and cancer patients. Only in-frame clones appear in the TCRdb table, and some are missing; sequencing was by immunoSEQ multiplex PCR. The table includes around 150,000 clones, nearly 96% detected once. The sample taken for sequencing was blood. The origin of the receptors is a woman aged 25-40 years in good health.

The V gene is TRBV5-5, the J gene TRBJ2-7, with 9 nucleotides matching TRBD2. V gave up 5 bases and J gave up 3 bases; unmatched junction bases: 3. Germline V gene sequence: CDR1 SGHKS, CDR2 YYEKEE (reference sequence). This CDR3 has 13 residues. CDR3 nucleotides: TGTGCCAGCAGTCTAGCGGGAAGCTACGAGCAGTACTTC. It encodes CASSLAGSYEQYF.

The chain recombines TRBV6-5 with TRBJ2-7; 8 bases are a match to TRBD1. CDR3 size: 13 residues. Germline CDR1 and CDR2: MNHEY and SVGAGI. The junction had 6 bases not matched to a gene; V was cut back by 6 bases and J by 5 bases. DNA for the CDR3: TGTGCCAGCAGCCGATCAGGGGGCGACGAGCAGTACTTC. Encoded protein: CASSRSGGDEQYF.

The chain recombines TRBV28 with TRBJ1-5, with 7 bases fitting TRBD1. Germline CDR1 and CDR2: MDHEN and SYDVKM. This CDR3 has 19 residues. Trimming took 5 bases from V and 0 from J; bases not matched to a gene: 16. CDR3 DNA: TGTGCCAGCAGTCCCCCGAGGGGGCGGAACCCGTATAGCAATCAGCCCCAGCATTTT. It specifies CASSPPRGRNPYSNQPQHF. Combining the CDR3 with reference TRBV28 and TRBJ1-5 gives the whole variable domain DVKVTQSSRYLVKRTGEKVFLECVQDMDHENMFWYRQDPGLGLRLIYFSYDVKMKEKGDIPEGYSVSREKKERFSLILESASTNQTSMYLCASSPPRGRNPYSNQPQHFGDGTRLSIL.

The chain combines TRBV6-5 with TRBJ2-5, with TRBD2 as a possible D gene (7 bases). The germline V gene encodes CDR1 MNHEY and CDR2 SVGAGI. The V gene lost 6 bases and the J gene lost 0 bases, with 14 bases spanning the gap. The CDR3 is made up of 15 amino acids. In DNA form, the CDR3 reads TGTGCCAGCAGCCGCGGGGGCTACGACCAAGAGACCCAGTACTTC. Its translation: CASSRGGYDQETQYF.

The genes are TRBV19 and TRBJ2-2; tentatively, D is TRBD1 (6 bases). CDR1 LNHDA and CDR2 SQIVND come from the germline V gene (reference sequence). Trimming removed 6 bases from V and 5 bases from J, with 25 bases in between. CDR3 size: 18 residues. The CDR3 DNA reads TGTGCCAGTAGGCCATCCCGGTTAGGCCCCAGGGGAACCGGGGAGCTGTTTTTT. Encoded protein: CASRPSRLGPRGTGELFF.

The table lists this clone with a count of one. The CDR3 DNA sequence: TGTGCCTGGAGTCCGGACCCTAGCGCCGAGACCCAGTACTTC. Translated, it gives CAWSPDPSAETQYF. The genes are TRBV30 and TRBJ2-5; D may be TRBD2 (6 bases). Germline V gene sequence: CDR1 GTSNPN, CDR2 SVGIG (reference sequence). The CDR3 contains 14 residues. V was trimmed by 2 bases and J by 5 bases, leaving 15 bases between them. Combining the CDR3 with reference TRBV30 and TRBJ2-5 gives the whole variable domain SQTIHQWPATLVQPVGSPLSLECTVEGTSNPNLYWYRQAAGRGLQLLFYSVGIGQISSEVPQNLSASRPQDRQFILSSKKLLLSDSGFYLCAWSPDPSAETQYFGPGTRLLVL.

DNA of the CDR3: TGTGCCAGCAGTTACTCGCCTAGCGGGAGATCTAATGAGCAGTTCTTC. This gives the protein CASSYSPSGRSNEQFF. The V call is TRBV6-2 or TRBV6-3, the J call TRBJ2-1; 10 bases line up with TRBD2. The CDR3 contains 16 residues. Unmatched junction bases numbered 6, after V lost 0 bases and J lost 7 bases. CDR1 is MNHEY and CDR2 is SVGEGT in the germline V gene.

CDR3 region: CASSYIGGEAFF. In nucleotides, the CDR3 is TGTGCCAGCAGTTATATAGGGGGTGAAGCTTTCTTT. The chain employs TRBV6-5 and TRBJ1-1; D is perhaps TRBD1 (6 bases). Trimming took 3 bases from V and 7 from J, leaving 9 bases between them. Germline V CDR1 and CDR2: MNHEY, SVGAGI. This CDR3 has 12 residues.

The chain couples TRBV5-1 to TRBJ2-7, with D unresolved. This CDR3 region has 13 residues. The V and J ends lost 3 bases and 2 bases respectively, with 9 bases between them. CDR1 and CDR2 from the germline V gene are SGHRS and YFSETQ. DNA for the CDR3: TGCGCCAGCAGCTGGGGTGAAACCTACGAGCAGTACTTC. Its translation is CASSWGETYEQYF.

The chain is built from TRBV7-3 and TRBJ2-3, with 9 positions matching TRBD2. The CDR3 sequence is 18 residues long. CDR1 SGHTA and CDR2 FQGTGA come from the germline V gene. The V segment lost 5 bases and the J segment 1 base; nucleotides outside the gene matches: 13. This CDR3 is CASSPFGGGAGGTDTQYF. The CDR3, as DNA: TGTGCCAGCAGCCCCTTTGGCGGGGGGGCTGGGGGCACAGATACGCAGTATTTT.